This T cell receptor beta chain comes out of a study of Graves' ophthalmopathy and Graves' hyperthyroidism. Amplification of TCR beta CDR3 regions used RNA transcripts. RT-PCR with HTBI primers came first, then second-round multiplex PCR. TCRdb ran MiXCR on the multiplex PCR reads and lists one entry per CDR3 protein. The sample has roughly 300,000 distinct CDR3 sequences, under 20% seen once; the top ten hold roughly an eighth. Many counts were recorded for this clonotype. Antigen: not known. Findings of the study overall: Clonotypes were expanded in thyroid at above 0.001 frequency, and most also appeared in blood.

The V end was cut by 0 bases, the J end by 6 bases, with 20 bases between. CDR1 MNHEY and CDR2 SVGAGI come from the germline V gene. This CDR3 has 17 residues. Sequencing was performed on peripheral blood. The chain is built from TRBV6-5 and TRBJ1-2; weak D call: TRBD1 (6 bases). The origin of this receptor is an adult man with Graves' ophthalmopathy. The CDR3 reads CASSYSARGGRLDGYTF. For the CDR3, the DNA is TGTGCCAGCAGTTACTCGGCCCGGGGGGGGCGCCTCGATGGCTACACCTTC.